The clone carrying this TCR beta chain was counted once. The antigen remains unidentified. The time point here: baseline, week 1 (first vaccination visit). The treatment: pre-vaccination baseline after standard-of-care therapy. The repertoire was sequenced with immunoSEQ multiplex PCR; TCRdb's copy has only in-frame clones and lacks some. This table holds about 67,000 clones, more than 70% found once. This specimen belongs to a study of a mutant IDH1 vaccine in newly diagnosed glioma. Study overall: Treated patients, about 62% male and approximately 40% female, averaged about 42 years of age.

The V gene end was trimmed by 1 base and the J gene end by 1 base; junction bases not matched to a gene: 3. Germline V gene lookup returns CDR1 LGHNA and CDR2 YNFKEQ. CDR3 size: 16 residues. Notes on the study in general: Patients showed vaccine-induced immune responses at a rate of 90% to 95%.

This chain links TRBV4-2 with TRBJ2-7; 11 positions agree with TRBD2. The receptor was derived from a woman aged 18-30 years with glioma. Some clones in this sample may be carry-over from other donors' samples. This specimen consisted of peripheral blood mononuclear cells (PBMCs), obtained from a glioma patient treated with radiotherapy, temozolomide or both. CDR3 DNA: TGTGCCAGCAGCCAAGCTAGCGGGGGGAAATCCTACGAGCAGTACTTC. Encoded protein: CASSQASGGKSYEQYF.